These T cell receptor beta chains were read from a single sample in a study of T cells expressing NK-cell markers. Reanalyzing the 5' RACE reads, TCRdb keeps one entry per CDR3 protein, without DNA. The sample table sets out about 260,000 distinct CDR3 sequences. Specimen: blood T cells: a sorted CD56 or NKG2C T cell subset, CD4+ or CD8+ T cells, or bulk PBMC T cells (not recorded which). Receptors originate from a man aged 18-30 years in good health. The CDR3 runs from the conserved cysteine through the conserved F or W.

V: TRBV20-1
J: TRBJ2-3
CDR3: CSARAPTGKDTQYF

V: TRBV27
J: TRBJ2-5
CDR3: CASSWRGGWETQYF

V: TRBV5-6
J: TRBJ1-1
CDR3: CASSFSPEGTEAFF

V: TRBV30
J: TRBJ2-3
CDR3: CAWSDLYSTDTQYF

V: TRBV12-3/TRBV12-4
J: TRBJ2-1
CDR3: CASSFFGDEQFF

V: TRBV6-1
J: TRBJ1-1
CDR3: CASSDGWEAFF

V: TRBV4-1
J: TRBJ2-5
CDR3: CASSQGYRRETQYF

V: TRBV12-3/TRBV12-4
J: TRBJ1-1
CDR3: CASNDRGQTEAFF

V: TRBV6-1
J: TRBJ2-7
CDR3: CASSTGLAGGRDEQYF

V: TRBV11-2
J: TRBJ2-1
CDR3: CASSHPPIAKSSYNEQFF

V: TRBV28
J: TRBJ2-3
CDR3: CASSLWGQGDSDTQYF

V: TRBV20-1
J: TRBJ2-1
CDR3: CSTEGRYNEQFF

V: TRBV6-2/TRBV6-3
J: TRBJ2-2
CDR3: CASSYLPGLAGGEVRTGELFF

V: TRBV9
J: TRBJ2-7
CDR3: CASSVGSGRVLREQYF

V: TRBV20-1
J: TRBJ1-2
CDR3: CSAKGSVTASLDGYTF

V: TRBV20-1
J: TRBJ2-7
CDR3: CSAGYPREPYEQYF

V: TRBV27
J: TRBJ1-2
CDR3: CASGGGRWDYGYTF

V: TRBV11-2
J: TRBJ1-2
CDR3: CASSPRQGAGYTF

V: TRBV12-3/TRBV12-4
J: TRBJ1-2
CDR3: CASSPTAIYGYTF

V: TRBV6-1
J: TRBJ2-2
CDR3: CASTESWAANTGELFF

V: TRBV11-2
J: TRBJ2-5
CDR3: CASKRGELARTETQYF

V: TRBV25-1
J: TRBJ2-1
CDR3: CASSEYGVKGAQGFEQFF

V: TRBV10-3
J: TRBJ2-3
CDR3: CAISFDSSSTDTQYF

V: TRBV10-3
J: TRBJ1-3
CDR3: CAISGSRGPSGNTIYF

V: TRBV11-2
J: TRBJ2-1
CDR3: CASSLDGTSGRKGDNEQFF

V: TRBV20-1
J: TRBJ2-1
CDR3: CSARGLAVYDEQFF

V: TRBV28
J: TRBJ2-1
CDR3: CASTPAGRSYNEQFF

V: TRBV5-5
J: TRBJ2-6
CDR3: CASSLLWRGSGANVLTF

V: TRBV29-1
J: TRBJ2-3
CDR3: CSVGHDLTDTQYF

V: TRBV6-4
J: TRBJ2-2
CDR3: CASGRGTGNGELFF

V: TRBV20-1
J: TRBJ2-7
CDR3: CSAPGTVSYEQYF

V: TRBV2
J: TRBJ2-4
CDR3: CASSETGNIQYF

V: TRBV12-3/TRBV12-4
J: TRBJ2-5
CDR3: CASSLAGRGDQYF

V: TRBV29-1
J: TRBJ2-3
CDR3: CSVEFAGFAQYF

V: TRBV12-3/TRBV12-4
J: TRBJ2-3
CDR3: CASGDRGIDTQYF

V: TRBV12-3/TRBV12-4
J: TRBJ1-2
CDR3: CASSPPGLPYGYTF

V: TRBV20-1
J: TRBJ2-3
CDR3: CSARDPGLTQYF

V: TRBV7-8
J: TRBJ2-1
CDR3: CASSFGQVMSGYNEQFF

V: TRBV18
J: TRBJ2-6
CDR3: CASSPRTIGQGASGANVLTF

V: TRBV4-1
J: TRBJ1-5
CDR3: CASSQPQGSNQPQHF

V: TRBV20-1
J: TRBJ2-7
CDR3: CSASPPKRSYEQYF

V: TRBV12-3/TRBV12-4
J: TRBJ2-4
CDR3: CASSTSGQRNIQYF

V: TRBV28
J: TRBJ2-3
CDR3: CASSSQAANKGNTQYF

V: TRBV24-1
J: TRBJ2-1
CDR3: CATSDRSSGLGYEQFF

V: TRBV24-1
J: TRBJ2-1
CDR3: CATSDLPPGQGGRTQFF

V: TRBV20-1
J: TRBJ1-5
CDR3: CSARDRQARRYSNQPQHF

V: TRBV6-1
J: TRBJ2-1
CDR3: CASSEEGLVGTEQFF

V: TRBV10-3
J: TRBJ2-5
CDR3: CATGQGPLVETQYF

V: TRBV7-9
J: TRBJ2-1
CDR3: CASSQTSGSPGEQFF

V: TRBV11-2
J: TRBJ2-1
CDR3: CASTPLFGSYNEQFF

V: TRBV3-1
J: TRBJ1-5
CDR3: CASSRHPITNQPQHF

V: TRBV6-1
J: TRBJ2-5
CDR3: CASSEALRSGGETQYF

V: TRBV28
J: TRBJ2-5
CDR3: CASSLSTSGDQETQYF

V: TRBV5-1
J: TRBJ1-1
CDR3: CASSHSQGANTEAFF

V: TRBV11-1
J: TRBJ2-7
CDR3: CASSLARAAGGSSYEQYF

V: TRBV5-1
J: TRBJ2-3
CDR3: CASSISARETDTQYF

V: TRBV12-3/TRBV12-4
J: TRBJ1-1
CDR3: CASSTDRSQGNTEAFF

V: TRBV29-1
J: TRBJ1-2
CDR3: CSATGAQGYTF

V: TRBV19
J: TRBJ1-2
CDR3: CASSKQGNYGYTF